Following are 31 T cell receptor beta chains from one sample sequenced in a study of OX40 agonist ivuxolimab in advanced cancers. Repertoires were generated with immunoSEQ multiplex PCR, while TCRdb's copy carries only in-frame clones and drops some. The table includes nearly 85,000 clones, about 86% detected once. This specimen consisted of CD4+ or CD8+ T cells sorted from blood, obtained in a trial of the OX40 agonist ivuxolimab. The receptors were gathered from an adult with an advanced solid tumor such as melanoma, head and neck, liver or kidney cancer.

The chain uses TRBV4-2 and TRBJ2-3; D is possibly TRBD1 (6 bases). Germline V lookup: CDR1 LGHNA, CDR2 YNFKEQ. The CDR3 has 16 residues. Between the trimmed V and J ends, which lost 4 bases and 0 bases, there was a span of 14 bases. The CDR3 reads CASSPINTGSTDTQYF. The CDR3 DNA is TGTGCCAGCAGCCCAATCAATACAGGGAGCACAGATACGCAGTATTTT.

V gene TRBV28 combines with J gene TRBJ2-3; the match to TRBD2 covers 9 bases. V shed 6 bases, J shed 4 bases, and the junction held 8 bases outside the gene matches. The length of the CDR3 is 15 residues. Germline V gene lookup returns CDR1 MDHEN and CDR2 SYDVKM. The CDR3 coding sequence is TGTGCCAGCAGGCCGGGACTAGCTAGGGCAGATACGCAGTATTTT. Its translation: CASRPGLARADTQYF.

The V gene is TRBV28, the J gene TRBJ2-5; unclear D gene. CDR1 and CDR2 (germline): MDHEN, SYDVKM. V lost 3 bases and J lost 11, with 19 bases in between. CDR3 length: 14 amino acids. CDR3 residues: CASSFGGYLREQYF. For the CDR3, the DNA is TGTGCCAGCAGTTTCGGCGGTTACCTACGTGAGCAGTACTTC.

A few counts support this clone. This chain links TRBV7-9 with TRBJ1-1; the D gene is possibly TRBD1 (6 bases). Per germline, CDR1 SEHNR and CDR2 FQNEAQ (reference sequence). V shed 5 bases and J shed 7 bases, with 17 bases lying between them. CDR3 size: 14 residues. The CDR3 DNA sequence: TGTGCCAGCAGCCCCCGGGACAATCTAAATGAAGCTTTCTTT. It translates to CASSPRDNLNEAFF.

This chain joins TRBV7-9 and TRBJ1-2; D gene ambiguous. The CDR3 covers 14 residues. The germline V and J ends were trimmed by 4 bases and 5 bases, with 14 bases remaining between them. Looked up from germline, CDR1 is SEHNR and CDR2 is FQNEAQ (reference sequence). The CDR3 DNA follows: TGTGCCAGCAGCTCCTCCGGAACCCCATATGGCTACACCTTC. It specifies CASSSSGTPYGYTF. The full variable domain, its missing parts supplied by reference TRBV7-9 and TRBJ1-2, is DTGVSQNPRHKITKRGQNVTFRCDPISEHNRLYWYRQTLGQGPEFLTYFQNEAQLEKSRLLSDRFSAERPKGSFSTLEIQRTEQGDSAMYLCASSSSGTPYGYTFGSGTRLTVV.

CDR3 DNA sequence: TGTGCCAGCAGCTTAGCGACTAATTCACCCCTCCACTTT. Its translation: CASSLATNSPLHF. The chain recombines TRBV7-9 with TRBJ1-6; D call uncertain. Trimming removed 0 bases at V and 6 bases at J, with 3 bases between. CDR3 length: 13 amino acids. CDR1 and CDR2 (germline): SEHNR, FQNEAQ (reference sequence).

The rearrangement links TRBV28 to TRBJ1-1; D gene uncertain. CDR1 and CDR2 (germline): MDHEN, SYDVKM. Trimming removed 6 bases at V and 0 bases at J, with 11 bases between. The CDR3 sequence is 14 residues long. The CDR3 reads CASSLPGMNTEAFF. CDR3 nucleotide sequence: TGTGCCAGCAGCCTACCGGGGATGAACACTGAAGCTTTCTTT.

CDR3 residues: CASSRLSTRLGAFF. The CDR3 coding sequence is TGTGCCAGTAGCAGACTTTCGACTCGCCTGGGAGCTTTCTTT. V usage is TRBV19 and J usage is TRBJ1-1; D not certain. Germline V lookup: CDR1 LNHDA, CDR2 SQIVND (reference sequence). V lost 6 bases and J lost 10, with 21 bases in between. The CDR3 runs 14 residues. The full variable domain, with the rest looked up from reference TRBV19 and TRBJ1-1, is DGGITQSPKYLFRKEGQNVTLSCEQNLNHDAMYWYRQDPGQGLRLIYYSQIVNDFQKGDIAEGYSVSREKKESFPLTVTSAQKNPTAFYLCASSRLSTRLGAFFGQGTRLTVV.

The rearrangement links TRBV6-1 to TRBJ2-7; D may be TRBD1 (6 bases). The CDR3 covers 13 residues. Trimming took 1 base from V and 9 from J, leaving 13 bases between them. Germline CDR1 is MNHNS and CDR2 is SASEGT. The CDR3 region has the DNA TGTGCCAGCAGTGAAGTTGGTACAGGGCCGCAGTACTTC. As protein: CASSEVGTGPQYF.

The chain couples TRBV5-4 to TRBJ1-1, with D possibly TRBD1 on 5 matching bases. The CDR3 is 16 amino acids. Per germline, CDR1 SGHNT and CDR2 YYREEE (reference sequence). V was pared by 0 bases and J by 6 bases, with 18 bases between. The CDR3 sequence is CASSLGPDLGGAEAFF. The CDR3 coding sequence is TGTGCCAGCAGCTTGGGGCCGGACCTGGGGGGGGCTGAAGCTTTCTTT.

CDR3 amino acids: CASETGEVGNTIYF. CDR3 in DNA: TGTGCCAGCGAGACAGGGGAAGTAGGAAACACCATATATTTT. This sequence joins TRBV28 and TRBJ1-3; the match to TRBD1 covers 8 bases. The germline V gene has CDR1 MDHEN and CDR2 SYDVKM. This CDR3 has 14 amino acids. V dropped 8 bases and J dropped 4; count of bases not matched to a gene: 7.

The chain couples TRBV7-5 to TRBJ2-3; the table's D call, TRBD2, has no DNA check behind it. TRBV7-5 has pseudogene status. The CDR3 covers 18 residues. The CDR3 bases are TGTGCCAGAAGCCTGGAACGAACTAGCGGGGGACTCACAGATACGCAGTATTTT. Protein product: CARSLERTSGGLTDTQYF.

The V and J genes are TRBV4-2 and TRBJ1-2; D possibly corresponds to TRBD1 (5 bases). Germline V gives CDR1 LGHNA, CDR2 YNFKEQ. The CDR3 extends over 16 amino acids. Trimming stripped 3 bases from V and 4 bases from J, with 18 bases between. The CDR3 DNA is TGTGCCAGCAGCCACCAGCGCAGAGGGGATCCCTATGGCTACACCTTC. Amino acids: CASSHQRRGDPYGYTF.

This clone was counted a few times. Different DNA sequences within this sample yield the same CDR3. CDR3 region: CASSPDSGNTIYF. CDR3 coding DNA: TGTGCCAGCTCACCGGACTCTGGAAACACCATATATTTT. The chain carries TRBV18 and TRBJ1-3; D unresolved. CDR3 length: 13 residues. Germline CDR1 is KGHSH and CDR2 is LQKENI. The V gene lost 3 bases and the J gene lost 0 bases, with 3 bases spanning the gap.

V and J are TRBV7-3 and TRBJ2-1, with D possibly matching TRBD1 (6 bases). Germline CDR1 SGHTA, CDR2 FQGTGA. The CDR3 has 16 residues. The germline V and J ends were trimmed by 5 bases and 7 bases, with 21 bases remaining between them. CDR3 sequence (DNA): TGTGCCAGCAGCCCAACCTTGGGGGCTGGGGAAAATGAGCAGTTCTTC. Translation: CASSPTLGAGENEQFF.

The chain combines TRBV30 with TRBJ2-3; TRBD2 matches 11 bases. The CDR3 is made up of 14 amino acids. CDR1 and CDR2 from the germline V gene are GTSNPN and SVGIG (reference sequence). The trim removed 3 bases at V and 4 bases at J, leaving 3 bases unmatched. The CDR3 protein is CAWRVTSGADTQYF. The CDR3 DNA reads TGTGCCTGGAGGGTGACTAGCGGGGCAGATACGCAGTATTTT.

This clone was detected only once. The gene calls are TRBV7-3 and TRBJ2-5, with 9 bases aligning to TRBD1. CDR3 length: 17 amino acids. The V gene end was trimmed by 5 bases and the J gene end by 4 bases; junction bases not matched to a gene: 14. Germline CDR1 and CDR2: SGHTA and FQGTGA. As DNA, the CDR3 is TGTGCCAGCAGCGCCACCCCCGGGACAGGGAGTCGAGAGACCCAGTACTTC. This translates into CASSATPGTGSRETQYF.

The rearrangement joins TRBV28 to TRBJ1-1; 11 bases line up with TRBD1. This CDR3 is built from 20 residues. V trimming: 6 bases; J trimming: 3 bases; junction bases outside the gene matches: 21. Germline V gene sequence: CDR1 MDHEN, CDR2 SYDVKM. CDR3 amino acids: CASSPEGVWGTGGKYTEAFF. The DNA of the CDR3 is TGTGCCAGCAGCCCCGAGGGGGTGTGGGGGACAGGGGGTAAATACACTGAAGCTTTCTTT.

The genes are TRBV18 and TRBJ2-5; 10 bases are shared with TRBD1. CDR3 length: 15 residues. Germline V gene lookup returns CDR1 KGHSH and CDR2 LQKENI. V was clipped by 4 bases and J by 1 base; unmatched bases: 3. CDR3 region: CASSRTGGSQETQYF. CDR3 in DNA: TGTGCCAGCTCACGGACAGGGGGAAGCCAAGAGACCCAGTACTTC.

This chain links TRBV18 with TRBJ2-2, with TRBD1 identical over 7 bases. The CDR3 length is 15 residues. V lost 5 bases to trimming and J lost 0 bases; unmatched junction nucleotides: 3. CDR1 is KGHSH, CDR2 LQKENI, per germline. The CDR3 region has the DNA TGTGCCAGCTCAAAGGGACAGTCGAACACCGGGGAGCTGTTTTTT. Translation gives CASSKGQSNTGELFF. The entire variable domain, with the rest obtained from reference TRBV18 and TRBJ2-2, is as follows: NAGVMQNPRHLVRRRGQEARLRCSPMKGHSHVYWYRQLPEEGLKFMVYLQKENIIDESGMPKERFSAEFPKEGPSILRIQQVVRGDSAAYFCASSKGQSNTGELFFGEGSRLTVL.

The V call is TRBV11-2, the J call TRBJ1-1, with 8 bases lining up with TRBD1. There are 14 residues in the CDR3. V dropped 4 bases and J dropped 4; count of bases not matched to a gene: 5. Germline loops: CDR1 SGHAT, CDR2 FQNNGV. The chain's CDR3 is CASSWNTGGTEAFF. DNA of the CDR3: TGTGCCAGCAGCTGGAACACAGGGGGCACTGAAGCTTTCTTT.

The chain carries TRBV25-1 and TRBJ1-2; D not resolved. The germline gives CDR1 MGHDK, CDR2 SYGVNS. Deletions cut 3 bases from V and 7 bases from J, with 15 bases between. This CDR3 is 14 amino acids long. CDR3 region: CASSDLGLSPGYTF. In nucleotides, the CDR3 is TGTGCCAGCAGTGACCTAGGCCTGAGCCCTGGCTACACCTTC.

This sequence joins TRBV28 and TRBJ1-2; D might be TRBD1 (6 bases). Trimming took off 2 bases at V and 4 bases at J, with 11 bases between the two ends. Per germline, CDR1 MDHEN and CDR2 SYDVKM. The CDR3 covers 14 residues. The CDR3 protein is CASSLTGLLYGYTF. CDR3 DNA sequence: TGTGCCAGCAGTTTAACAGGGCTACTCTATGGCTACACCTTC.

This clone has more than one count but fewer than ten. The sample carries other DNA sequences with the same CDR3. The V gene is TRBV7-2, the J gene TRBJ2-4; D is unresolved. The CDR3 loop spans 13 amino acids. The V end lost 5 bases, the J end lost 2 bases, and 7 bases lay between the germline ends. Looked up from germline, CDR1 is SGHTA and CDR2 is FQGNSA. The CDR3 is CASSPPSKNIQYF. The DNA for the CDR3 is TGTGCCAGCAGCCCCCCCTCCAAAAACATTCAGTACTTC.

This chain uses TRBV2 with TRBJ2-1; D is unclear. CDR3 size: 16 residues. V was cut by 0 bases and J by 0 bases, with 9 bases left in between. Germline CDR1 is SNHLY and CDR2 is FYNNEI. The CDR3 reads CASSEAPAASYNEQFF. In DNA form, the CDR3 reads TGTGCCAGCAGTGAAGCGCCGGCGGCCTCCTACAATGAGCAGTTCTTC. The whole variable domain, filled in from reference TRBV2 and TRBJ2-1, reads EPEVTQTPSHQVTQMGQEVILRCVPISNHLYFYWYRQILGQKVEFLVSFYNNEISEKSEIFDDQFSVERPDGSNFTLKIRSTKLEDSAMYFCASSEAPAASYNEQFFGPGTRLTVL.

This clone showed up just once. The chain couples TRBV30 to TRBJ1-6, with D unclear. Trimming shortened V by 7 bases and J by 7 bases, and 14 bases separated the two germline ends. Per the germline V gene, CDR1 is GTSNPN and CDR2 is SVGIG (reference sequence). This CDR3 region has 13 residues. The chain's CDR3 is CASKDGRNSPLHF. CDR3 nucleotide sequence: TGTGCCTCTAAAGACGGGCGAAATTCACCCCTCCACTTT.

J is TRBJ2-3 and V is TRBV7-2; D is ambiguous. Germline loops: CDR1 SGHTA, CDR2 FQGNSA. The CDR3 is made up of 15 amino acids. V lost 5 bases and J lost 3, with 15 bases in between. CDR3 DNA: TGTGCCAGCAGCCCGCAGCTAATTGGGACAGATACGCAGTATTTT. As protein: CASSPQLIGTDTQYF.

The V gene is TRBV11-2, the J gene TRBJ2-4; D assignment may be TRBD1 or TRBD2 (5 bases each). Germline loops: CDR1 SGHAT, CDR2 FQNNGV. CDR3 size: 13 residues. V dropped 0 bases and J dropped 10 bases, with 10 bases sitting between them. CDR3 bases: TGTGCCAGCAGCTTAGAGCCCTGGGGGATTCAGTACTTC. Its protein product is CASSLEPWGIQYF. Drawing the rest from reference TRBV11-2 and TRBJ2-4, the complete variable domain is EAGVAQSPRYKIIEKRQSVAFWCNPISGHATLYWYQQILGQGPKLLIQFQNNGVVDDSQLPKDRFSAERLKGVDSTLKIQPAKLEDSAVYLCASSLEPWGIQYFGAGTRLSVL.

The chain joins TRBV5-1 to TRBJ2-2, with D possibly matching TRBD1 (5 bases). CDR3 length: 15 amino acids. V was cut by 7 bases and J by 2 bases, with 15 bases left in between. The germline CDR1 and CDR2 sequences are SGHRS and YFSETQ. This CDR3 reads CASALSGANTGELFF. DNA for the CDR3: TGCGCCAGCGCACTTAGTGGGGCAAACACCGGGGAGCTGTTTTTT.

This sequence joins TRBV30 and TRBJ1-5; maybe TRBD1 (5 bases). The V gene lost 6 bases and the J gene lost 2 bases, with 11 bases spanning the gap. The CDR3 runs to 13 residues. Germline V gives CDR1 GTSNPN, CDR2 SVGIG (reference sequence). This CDR3 reads CACAARGNQPQHF. The CDR3 coding sequence is TGTGCCTGCGCCGCCAGGGGCAATCAGCCCCAGCATTTT.

The genes are TRBV6-1 and TRBJ2-5, with a weak D call TRBD1 (6 bases). CDR1 is MNHNS and CDR2 is SASEGT in the germline V gene. The CDR3 loop spans 14 amino acids. Trimming left V 4 bases short and J 7 bases short, with 16 bases between. The CDR3 bases are TGTGCCAGCAGTGCAGCAGGGGTGGGTCGGACCCAGTACTTC. It encodes CASSAAGVGRTQYF.